These 15 T cell receptor beta chains originate from one sample sequenced in a study of blood T cells in healthy people across ages. The second PCR ran about 6 to 11 cycles with a sample-barcoded 5' primer and J-beta primers. TCRdb processed the 5' RACE reads anew with MiXCR; each CDR3 protein has one entry. The sample shows approximately 800,000 distinct CDR3 sequences, under 40% of them seen only once. The sample taken for sequencing was blood. The receptors were gathered from a man aged 18-30 years in good health.

This clonotype was observed a handful of times. The chain combines TRBV20-1 with TRBJ1-2; 12 bases match TRBD1. The germline V gene encodes CDR1 DFQATT and CDR2 SNEGSKA (reference sequence). This CDR3 comprises 14 residues. Losses at the gene ends were 5 bases for V and 4 bases for J; bases not matched to a gene: 5. In DNA form, the CDR3 reads TGCAGTGCTCGCCGGGACAGGGGGCTCTATGGCTACACCTTC. This codes for CSARRDRGLYGYTF.

This clonotype was observed a handful of times. The chain couples TRBV7-6 to TRBJ2-1, with 11 bases fitting TRBD1. In germline, CDR1 is SGHVS, CDR2 FNYEAQ. Trimming cost V 5 bases and J 6 bases; bases outside gene matches: 15. The CDR3 spans 18 residues. CDR3 nucleotide sequence: TGTGCCAGCAGCCTCCTTCAAGCCCGGGACAGGGGGTTCAATGAGCAGTTCTTC. Its translation: CASSLLQARDRGFNEQFF.

At least ten counts were recorded for this clonotype. The chain is built from TRBV27 and TRBJ2-3, with a possible D match to TRBD1 (6 bases). Trimming left V 1 base short and J 3 bases short, with 8 bases between. The CDR3 loop spans 14 amino acids. CDR1 MNHEY and CDR2 SMNVEV come from the germline V gene (reference sequence). The CDR3 spells CASSLYQGTDTQYF. The CDR3 region has the DNA TGTGCCAGCAGTTTATATCAGGGGACAGATACGCAGTATTTT.

The chain recombines TRBV24-1 with TRBJ1-2; 7 bases map to TRBD1. The CDR3 runs 14 residues. Germline assignment: CDR1 KGHDR and CDR2 SFDVKD. Trimming cost V 4 bases and J 4 bases; bases outside gene matches: 5. The CDR3 sequence: CATSDVDRTYGYTF. As DNA, the CDR3 is TGTGCCACCAGTGACGTGGACAGGACCTATGGCTACACCTTC.

V is TRBV6-2 or TRBV6-3 and J is TRBJ2-5; D gene unclear. The germline V gene has CDR1 MNHEY and CDR2 SVGEGT. The CDR3 consists of 13 residues. Trimming removed 2 bases at V and 4 bases at J, with 8 bases between. The CDR3, as DNA: TGTGCCAGCAGTTACGGTCGGCTAGAGACCCAGTACTTC. Translation gives CASSYGRLETQYF.

This chain links TRBV7-9 with TRBJ2-5; the D gene could be TRBD1 or TRBD2 (5 bases each). Germline V gene data show CDR1 as SEHNR and CDR2 as FQNEAQ (reference sequence). V was cut by 5 bases and J by 2 bases, with 15 bases left in between. This CDR3 has 15 amino acids. The DNA of the CDR3 is TGTGCCAGCAGCCCCGGGGACGGAGAGCAAGAGACCCAGTACTTC. Amino acids: CASSPGDGEQETQYF.

Turning to this clonotype: With a much larger clone just one base away, this may be a read error. The chain joins TRBV12-3 or TRBV12-4 to TRBJ1-5; 8 bases match TRBD1. The CDR3 totals 17 residues. The CDR3 DNA reads TGTGCCAGCAGTCTTTTAACAGGGGGGATGCGGAATCAGCCCCCGCATTTT. Translation: CASSLLTGGMRNQPPHF.

V and J are TRBV4-1 and TRBJ2-2; 9 bases agree with TRBD1. Per the germline V gene, CDR1 is MGHRA and CDR2 is YSYEKL. The ends lost 4 bases at V and 6 bases at J; junction bases unmatched: 3. This CDR3 spans 14 amino acids. The CDR3 DNA follows: TGCGCCAGCAGCCCTCGACAGGGGGCCGGGGAGCTGTTTTTT. Its protein product is CASSPRQGAGELFF.

This sequence joins TRBV6-2 or TRBV6-3 and TRBJ2-3, with 9 positions matching TRBD1. The CDR3 runs 16 residues. Germline CDR1 reads MNHEY; CDR2 reads SVGEGT. J gave up 4 bases and V 5 bases, and 10 bases lay outside the gene matches. CDR3 sequence (DNA): TGTGCCAGCAGTAAGATACCGGGACAGGGTTCAGATACGCAGTATTTT. Translated: CASSKIPGQGSDTQYF.

Points on this clonotype: A much larger clonotype is one base distant, so this may be a read error. V is TRBV20-1 and J is TRBJ2-3; D tentatively fits TRBD1 or TRBD2 (5 bases each). From germline, CDR1 is DFQATT and CDR2 SNEGSKA (reference sequence). CDR3 size: 15 residues. V was shortened by 2 bases and J by 10 bases, with 22 bases between the two germline ends. The CDR3 DNA follows: TGCAGTGCTAGAACCACCTGGGACCGGGGTTTTGCGCAGTATTTT. Translating gives CSARTTWDRGFAQYF.

This clonotype was detected many times. V usage is TRBV27 and J usage is TRBJ1-2; D remains unclear. Germline V CDR1 and CDR2: MNHEY, SMNVEV (reference sequence). This CDR3 is 13 amino acids long. V lost 3 bases, J lost 1 base, and 6 bases lay in between. CDR3 nucleotide sequence: TGTGCCAGCAGTTTTAGGCATAACTATGGCTACACCTTC. Encoded protein: CASSFRHNYGYTF.

This sequence joins TRBV7-8 and TRBJ2-1; TRBD1 matches at 7 bases. The J call may be mistaken, given a closer DNA end match to TRBJ2-7. CDR3 length: 16 amino acids. Germline V CDR1 and CDR2: SGHVS, FQNEAQ. CDR3 nucleotides: TGTGCCAGCAGCTTAGTGGTGGTCAGGGGGTACAATGAGCAGTACTTC. It translates to CASSLVVVRGYNEQYF.

Note on this clonotype: A much larger clonotype is one base distant, so this may be a read error. The chain has TRBV10-3 and TRBJ2-7; 13 nucleotides align to TRBD2. The J call may be wrong; the DNA end is better matched by TRBJ2-4. In germline, CDR1 is ENHRY, CDR2 SYGVKD. The CDR3 is made up of 15 amino acids. The DNA of the CDR3 is TGTGCCATCGCCGGGACTAGCGGGGATCCGAACATTCAGTACTTC. This sequence encodes CAIAGTSGDPNIQYF.

There are a few counts of this clonotype. The gene calls are TRBV12-3 or TRBV12-4 and TRBJ2-7, with D unclear. This CDR3 is 11 amino acids long. Deletions cut 6 bases from V and 6 bases from J, with 9 bases between. DNA for the CDR3: TGTGCCAGCAGGGGATTTAGCGAGCAGTACTTC. It codes for CASRGFSEQYF.

This clonotype was seen at least ten times. V is TRBV11-2 and J is TRBJ2-3, with D maybe TRBD2 (6 bases). The CDR3 is 14 residues long. Germline CDR1 reads SGHAT; CDR2 reads FQNNGV. The V gene lost 9 bases and the J gene lost 0 bases, with 13 bases spanning the gap. CDR3 DNA sequence: TGTGCCAGTAGCCCGGGACTCAGCACAGATACGCAGTATTTT. Its translation is CASSPGLSTDTQYF.